This TCR beta chain was found in a study of blood T cell repertoires in COVID-19. The CDR3 covers 15 residues. With 6 bases clipped from V and 3 bases from J, the junction kept 11 bases outside the gene matches. Germline values: CDR1 MNHEY, CDR2 SVGAGI. Sequenced by immunoSEQ multiplex PCR; TCRdb stores in-frame clones only, minus some. The sample includes about 270,000 clones, 70% to 90% of them seen just once. This clonotype originated in a woman aged 25 to 39 with acute COVID-19. Sequences were obtained from PBMCs or T cells enriched from blood (not recorded which). The genes are TRBV6-5 and TRBJ2-7, with TRBD1 matching over 7 bases. The CDR3 DNA follows: TGTGCCAGCAGGCGGGCGCCGGGACAGAGCTACGAGCAGTACTTC. It is translated as CASRRAPGQSYEQYF.